This T cell receptor beta chain was profiled in a study of blood T cell repertoires in COVID-19. The wider study: Researchers got acute and convalescent COVID-19 samples from the United States, Italy and Spain.

Seattle researchers signed up patients amid active infection and tracked them longitudinally. CDR3 length: 13 amino acids. V was trimmed by 4 bases and J by 6 bases, leaving 12 bases between them. CDR1 is MGHDK, CDR2 SYGVNS, per germline. Authors' processing steps: Counts of nucleated cells, estimated from reference gene primer amplification, were obtained. Produced via immunoSEQ multiplex PCR; TCRdb's table is partial and in-frame only. Clonal size and the V and J genes are those of that table, whereas D and trimming came from the DNA. The top ten hold 9.5% to 12% of the sample, which has some 130,000 clones, approximately 86% seen once.

The V and J genes are TRBV25-1 and TRBJ1-2; D is ambiguous. Sequenced material: peripheral blood. The clonotype was recovered from a woman between 65 and 79 years old with COVID-19, enrolled during active disease. The CDR3 region has the DNA TGTGCCAGCAGTGGTGGGCCATGGGATGGCTACACCTTC. Translating it yields CASSGGPWDGYTF.